A single sample gave rise to the 32 T cell receptor beta chains below, sequenced in a study of CD8+CD57+ T cells in acquired aplastic anemia. Genomic DNA templated the TCR beta VDJ and CDR3 profiling. Using its own MiXCR run on the reads, TCRdb lists one record per CDR3 protein. The sample has around 200,000 distinct CDR3 sequences; about half are singletons. What was sequenced was sorted CD4+, CD8+, or CD8+CD57+ T cells (not recorded which) from PBMCs. The source of these receptors is a human donor in good health, serving as a control.

This sequence joins TRBV7-9 and TRBJ2-3; D is unresolved. The V gene lost 5 bases and the J gene lost 1 base, with 13 bases spanning the gap. Germline-derived CDR1 and CDR2 are SEHNR and FQNEAQ (reference sequence). The CDR3 contains 15 residues. Written as DNA, the CDR3 is TGTGCCAGCAGCCTTGCCAAGGTGGGCACAGATACGCAGTATTTT. This gives the protein CASSLAKVGTDTQYF.

This clonotype was counted many times. The chain recombines TRBV28 with TRBJ2-3, with D perhaps matching TRBD2 (5 bases). Trimming pared 2 bases from V and 2 bases from J, leaving 8 bases between. From germline, CDR1 is MDHEN and CDR2 SYDVKM. The CDR3 contains 14 residues. The CDR3: CASSLRGFTDTQYF. CDR3 DNA: TGTGCCAGCAGTTTACGAGGGTTCACAGATACGCAGTATTTT.

This CDR3 reads CAIGEETQYF. Here the CDR3 DNA reads TGTGCCATCGGCGAGGAGACCCAGTACTTC. The chain recombines TRBV10-3 with TRBJ2-5; no clear D. This CDR3 is built from 10 residues. CDR1 and CDR2 from the germline V gene are ENHRY and SYGVKD. Trimming shortened V by 8 bases and J by 5 bases, and 6 bases separated the two germline ends.

In its sample, this clonotype was seen many times. This rearrangement joins TRBV7-9 to TRBJ1-2, with TRBD1 matching 9 bases. V lost 6 bases and J lost 4; bases outside the gene matches: 27. Germline V gene lookup returns CDR1 SEHNR and CDR2 FQNEAQ (reference sequence). This CDR3 is 21 amino acids long. This CDR3 is CASSYRALATGGLIQGYGYTF. The DNA of the CDR3 is TGTGCCAGCAGTTATCGGGCACTTGCAACAGGGGGCTTGATCCAGGGCTATGGCTACACCTTC.

CDR3 in amino acids: CSAGTSGGSNTEAFF. CDR3 in DNA: TGCAGTGCTGGGACTAGCGGGGGGTCGAACACTGAAGCTTTCTTT. The chain is built from TRBV20-1 and TRBJ1-1; tentative D call: TRBD1 (5 bases). V lost 5 bases and J 1 base, leaving 17 bases between the germline ends. Germline CDR1 DFQATT, CDR2 SNEGSKA (reference sequence). There are 15 residues in the CDR3.

In its sample, this clonotype was seen many times. This sequence joins TRBV19 and TRBJ2-4, with 7 bases lining up with TRBD1. V shed 2 bases, J shed 1 base, and the junction held 5 bases outside the gene matches. Per the germline V gene, CDR1 is LNHDA and CDR2 is SQIVND (reference sequence). The CDR3 has 16 residues. CDR3 amino acids: CASSIKGAGAKNIQYF. CDR3 sequence (DNA): TGTGCCAGTAGTATAAAGGGGGCAGGCGCCAAAAACATTCAGTACTTC.

The J gene is TRBJ2-5, the V gene TRBV7-8; 8 bases align to TRBD1. Matching the DNA end better, TRBJ2-7 makes the J call doubtful. The germline gives CDR1 SGHVS, CDR2 FQNEAQ. The CDR3 contains 15 residues. The CDR3 region is CASSLGDRGRGEQYF. The CDR3 DNA follows: TGTGCCAGCAGCTTAGGAGACAGGGGACGGGGCGAGCAGTACTTC.

On this clonotype: The CDR3 does not close with the conserved phenylalanine or tryptophan, likely indicating a read error. No DNA is shown, since the ends of the CDR3 on it are uncertain; the CDR3 is the one TCRdb lists. V usage is TRBV7-2 and J usage is TRBJ1-4; TRBD1 is taken as the D call from the table, unchecked against the DNA. CDR1 SGHTA and CDR2 FQGNSA come from the germline V gene. The CDR3 extends over 9 residues, inclusive of both ends. The CDR3 loop is CASSLAGTG.

On this clonotype itself: Its ends do not fully match the called genes, so a read error is possible. V gene TRBV24-1 combines with J gene TRBJ1-1; D remains unclear. Germline-derived CDR1 and CDR2 are KGHDR and SFDVKD. This CDR3 is 13 amino acids long. The CDR3 DNA sequence: TGTGCCTCCAGTGGAGCGGGGAGGACTGAAGCTTTCTTT. Its translation is CASSGAGRTEAFF.

The chain links TRBV5-1 to TRBJ2-7; D call uncertain. This CDR3 spans 13 amino acids. CDR1 and CDR2 (germline): SGHRS, YFSETQ. V was clipped by 4 bases and J by 3 bases, with 11 bases between them. CDR3 residues: CASSEGPHYEQYV. Written as DNA, the CDR3 is TGCGCCAGCAGCGAAGGACCCCACTACGAGCAGTACGTC.

This clonotype was seen once. Written as DNA, the CDR3 is TGCGCCAGCAGCCAAGTGTCTGGGGGGGCCTCCTATAATTCACCCCTCCACTTT. Translating gives CASSQVSGGASYNSPLHF. The V gene is TRBV4-1, the J gene TRBJ1-6, with D perhaps TRBD1 (6 bases). Germline-derived CDR1 and CDR2 are MGHRA and YSYEKL. V shed 1 base and J shed 0 bases, with 13 bases lying between them. The CDR3 consists of 18 residues.

This clonotype was recorded at least ten times. The J gene is TRBJ2-5, the V gene TRBV4-3; D call uncertain. The germline V and J ends were trimmed by 0 bases and 5 bases, with 16 bases remaining between them. Germline V gene sequence: CDR1 LGHNA, CDR2 YSLEER. The CDR3 covers 16 residues. CDR3: CASSQDRASALETQYF. CDR3 nucleotides: TGCGCCAGCAGCCAAGACCGAGCCTCGGCGCTGGAGACCCAGTACTTC.

The J gene is TRBJ1-2, the V gene TRBV19; 7 positions match TRBD1. The J segment lost 12 bases and the V segment lost 7 bases, leaving 11 bases of the junction unmatched. The germline V gene encodes CDR1 LNHDA and CDR2 SQIVND (reference sequence). The CDR3 runs to 12 residues. The CDR3 protein is CASTPDRDGNTF. The CDR3 DNA is TGTGCCAGTACCCCCGACAGGGATGGAAACACCTTC.

The V call is TRBV29-1, the J call TRBJ2-3; D is ambiguous. This CDR3 spans 13 amino acids. The V end lost 7 bases, the J end lost 0 bases, and 11 bases lay between the germline ends. Germline values: CDR1 SQVTM, CDR2 ANQGSEA. CDR3 loop: CSASGGSTDTQYF. As DNA, the CDR3 is TGCAGCGCTAGTGGCGGTAGCACAGATACGCAGTATTTT.

In its sample, this clonotype was seen once. The limits of the CDR3 on the DNA are not certain, so only TCRdb's listed CDR3 is given. V and J are TRBV29-1 and TRBJ1-1; TRBD1, the table's D call, lacks a check against the DNA. The CDR3 totals 13 residues, both ends included. Germline V gene data show CDR1 as SQVTM and CDR2 as ANQGSEA. This CDR3 is CSVGVVGTGASFF.

This rearrangement joins TRBV20-1 to TRBJ2-7, with D possibly being TRBD2 (6 bases). Germline V gene data show CDR1 as DFQATT and CDR2 as SNEGSKA (reference sequence). CDR3 size: 11 residues. The ends were cut back, 3 bases at V and 11 bases at J, with 14 bases in the middle. CDR3 coding DNA: TGCAGTGCTAGGGATGGGCGGGGAGAGTACTTC. Its translation is CSARDGRGEYF.

This clonotype appeared many times. The chain combines TRBV5-1 with TRBJ1-2, with TRBD1 identical over 9 bases. Per the germline V gene, CDR1 is SGHRS and CDR2 is YFSETQ. V shed 0 bases and J 5 bases; nucleotides not matched to a gene: 2. This CDR3 spans 14 amino acids. CDR3 loop: CASSLATGGYGYTF. The CDR3, as DNA: TGCGCCAGCAGCTTGGCGACAGGGGGTTATGGCTACACCTTC.

The chain employs TRBV9 and TRBJ1-5; 11 bases align to TRBD1. The CDR3 consists of 18 residues. J was trimmed by 0 bases and V by 4 bases; bases with no gene match: 9. Germline V CDR1 and CDR2: SGDLS, YYNGEE. This chain's CDR3 is CASSPTAGTGGSNQPQHF. In nucleotides, the CDR3 is TGTGCCAGCAGCCCAACCGCCGGGACAGGGGGTAGCAATCAGCCCCAGCATTTT.

This clonotype has at least ten counts. This sequence may be a read error, since a much larger clone differs from it by one base. The chain combines TRBV14 with TRBJ2-5; D is undetermined. CDR1 and CDR2 from the germline V gene are SGHDN and FVKESK. The CDR3 loop spans 12 amino acids. The ends were cut back, 4 bases at V and 0 bases at J, with 3 bases in the middle. The chain's CDR3 is CASSPYQETQYF. CDR3 bases: TGTGCCAGCAGCCCGTACCAAGAGACCCAGTACTTC. Full variable domain (remainder filled in from reference TRBV14 and TRBJ2-5): EAGVTQFPSHSVIEKGQTVTLRCDPISGHDNLYWYRRVMGKEIKFLLHFVKESKQDESGMPNNRFLAERTGGTYSTLKVQPAELEDSGVYFCASSPYQETQYFGPGTRLLVL.

V and J are TRBV7-8 and TRBJ1-2, with D possibly TRBD1 on 6 matching bases. The CDR3 is 11 residues long. Trimming removed 1 base from V and 12 bases from J, with 9 bases in between. Per the germline V gene, CDR1 is SGHVS and CDR2 is FQNEAQ. Here the CDR3 reads CASSLGQGNTF. The CDR3 coding sequence is TGTGCCAGCAGCTTAGGCCAGGGGAACACCTTC. Full variable domain (outside the CDR3, taken from reference TRBV7-8 and TRBJ1-2): GAGVSQSPRYKVAKRGQDVALRCDPISGHVSLFWYQQALGQGPEFLTYFQNEAQLDKSGLPSDRFFAERPEGSVSTLKIQRTQQEDSAVYLCASSLGQGNTFGSGTRLTVV.

The chain combines TRBV19 with TRBJ2-7; possibly TRBD2 for D (5 bases). Germline CDR1 LNHDA, CDR2 SQIVND (reference sequence). The CDR3 has 17 amino acids. V dropped 8 bases and J dropped 3 bases, with 26 bases sitting between them. The CDR3 coding sequence is TGTGCCAGTTCGAGGGAGAGCATCCGACTTAGGAGCTACGAGCAGTACTTC. Translated: CASSRESIRLRSYEQYF. Based on the CDR3 plus reference TRBV19 and TRBJ2-7, the full variable domain is DGGITQSPKYLFRKEGQNVTLSCEQNLNHDAMYWYRQDPGQGLRLIYYSQIVNDFQKGDIAEGYSVSREKKESFPLTVTSAQKNPTAFYLCASSRESIRLRSYEQYFGPGTRLTVT.

This sequence joins TRBV10-1 and TRBJ1-1; D is uncertain. Germline assignment: CDR1 WNHNN and CDR2 SYGVQD (reference sequence). This CDR3 comprises 10 residues. CDR3 residues: CSGPNTEAFF. The CDR3 bases are TGCAGCGGGCCGAACACTGAAGCTTTCTTT.

A remark on this clonotype: Possible read error: a much larger clone is one base away. The chain employs TRBV3-1 and TRBJ2-1, with a tentative D call TRBD2 (6 bases). This CDR3 has 14 residues. Germline CDR1 LGHDT, CDR2 YNNKEL (reference sequence). The CDR3 here is CASSQVLAINGQFF. The CDR3 DNA reads as TGTGCCAGCAGCCAAGTACTAGCTATCAATGGGCAGTTCTTC.

The table lists this clonotype with many counts. The junction departs from germline at one end; a sequencing error may be responsible. V and J are TRBV10-3 and TRBJ1-4; a possible D gene is TRBD1 (6 bases). CDR3 size: 15 residues. Germline V gene sequence: CDR1 ENHRY, CDR2 SYGVKD. CDR3 sequence (DNA): TGTGCCATCAGTGGGGGGGGGCAGCCTAATGAAAGACTGTTTTTT. This sequence encodes CAISGGGQPNERLFF.

This clonotype was found once. V gene TRBV2 combines with J gene TRBJ2-1; 9 nucleotides agree with TRBD2. Germline values: CDR1 SNHLY, CDR2 FYNNEI. The J segment lost 12 bases and the V segment lost 7 bases, leaving 13 bases of the junction unmatched. The CDR3 has 14 amino acids. The CDR3 spells CASIVAGEGYTQFF. The CDR3 DNA reads as TGTGCCAGCATCGTAGCGGGGGAGGGCTATACGCAGTTCTTC.

This chain links TRBV6-6 with TRBJ2-5; D is possibly TRBD2 (5 bases). V lost 0 bases, J lost 0 bases, and 8 bases lay in between. From germline, CDR1 is MNHNY and CDR2 SVGAGI (reference sequence). CDR3 length equals 15 residues. CDR3 sequence (DNA): TGTGCCAGCAGTTACTCCCGGGGAGACCAAGAGACCCAGTACTTC. Translating it yields CASSYSRGDQETQYF.

The V gene is TRBV29-1, the J gene TRBJ1-1; D not certain. V was shortened by 4 bases and J by 4 bases, with 10 bases between the two germline ends. The CDR3 contains 12 residues. Germline V lookup: CDR1 SQVTM, CDR2 ANQGSEA. CDR3 DNA sequence: TGCAGCGTTGTGGGTGATAGCACTGAAGCTTTCTTT. It encodes CSVVGDSTEAFF.

CDR3 DNA sequence: TGTGCCAGCAGCTTGGGGGACAGGCCGTATTCACCCCTCCACTTT. This sequence encodes CASSLGDRPYSPLHF. This rearrangement joins TRBV9 to TRBJ1-6; 8 bases fit TRBD1. From germline, CDR1 is SGDLS and CDR2 YYNGEE. Trimming cost V 4 bases and J 8 bases; bases outside gene matches: 8. The CDR3 sequence is 15 residues long. The whole variable domain, filled in from reference TRBV9 and TRBJ1-6, reads DSGVTQTPKHLITATGQRVTLRCSPRSGDLSVYWYQQSLDQGLQFLIQYYNGEERAKGNILERFSAQQFPDLHSELNLSSLELGDSALYFCASSLGDRPYSPLHFGNGTRLTVT.

This clonotype has a count of ten or more. This rearrangement joins TRBV5-1 to TRBJ1-2; D is undetermined. The germline V gene has CDR1 SGHRS and CDR2 YFSETQ. The ends were cut back, 0 bases at V and 8 bases at J, with 11 bases in the middle. The CDR3 has 13 amino acids. CDR3 in amino acids: CASSLDGVWGYTF. The CDR3 DNA is TGCGCCAGCAGCTTGGACGGGGTCTGGGGCTACACCTTC. The full variable domain, its missing parts supplied by reference TRBV5-1 and TRBJ1-2, is KAGVTQTPRYLIKTRGQQVTLSCSPISGHRSVSWYQQTPGQGLQFLFEYFSETQRNKGNFPGRFSGRQFSNSRSEMNVSTLELGDSALYLCASSLDGVWGYTFGSGTRLTVV.

The count of this clonotype is one. This chain connects TRBV29-1 to TRBJ2-7; a weak D match, TRBD2 (5 bases). Trimming shortened V by 4 bases and J by 7 bases, and 17 bases separated the two germline ends. Germline CDR1 SQVTM, CDR2 ANQGSEA. The CDR3 has 13 residues. CDR3 sequence: CSVARDGVGEQYF. The CDR3, as DNA: TGCAGCGTTGCGCGTGACGGGGTGGGTGAGCAGTACTTC.

The rearrangement links TRBV20-1 to TRBJ1-2, with D perhaps TRBD1 (6 bases). CDR1 and CDR2 (germline): DFQATT, SNEGSKA (reference sequence). The CDR3 has 12 residues. The V end lost 3 bases, the J end lost 7 bases, and 12 bases lay between the germline ends. The chain's CDR3 is CSASRRQVGYTF. For the CDR3, the DNA is TGCAGTGCTAGCCGGCGACAGGTTGGCTACACCTTC.

In its sample, this clonotype was seen once. The chain employs TRBV20-1 and TRBJ1-6, with 7 bases fitting TRBD1. V was pared by 7 bases and J by 4 bases, with 4 bases of the junction left unmatched. The CDR3 is 13 residues long. Germline V gene lookup returns CDR1 DFQATT and CDR2 SNEGSKA (reference sequence). The CDR3, as DNA: TGCAGTGTACCGGGACAGTATAATTCACCCCTCCACTTT. As protein: CSVPGQYNSPLHF.